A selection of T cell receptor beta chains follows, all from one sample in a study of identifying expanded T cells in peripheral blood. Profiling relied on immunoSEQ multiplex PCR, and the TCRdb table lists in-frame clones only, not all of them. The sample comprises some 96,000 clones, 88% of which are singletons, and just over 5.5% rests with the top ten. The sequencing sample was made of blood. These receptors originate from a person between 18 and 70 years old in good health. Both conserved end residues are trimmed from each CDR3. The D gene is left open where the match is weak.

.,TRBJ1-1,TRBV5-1,ASSISSSSQVAF
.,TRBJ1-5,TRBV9,ASSVSAGSNQPQH
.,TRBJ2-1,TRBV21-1,ASSCLSETYNEQF
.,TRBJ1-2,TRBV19,ASSSRGTNYGYT
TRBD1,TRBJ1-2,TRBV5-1,ASSSVTGLNYGYT
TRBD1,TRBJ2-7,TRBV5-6,ASSLEGTGSYEQY
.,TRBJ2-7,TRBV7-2,ASSLGQAQGSYEQY
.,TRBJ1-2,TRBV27,ASSPLRQLPAYGYT
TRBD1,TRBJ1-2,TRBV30,AWTLDRGYGYT
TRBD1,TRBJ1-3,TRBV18,ASSPPAGGAGNTIY
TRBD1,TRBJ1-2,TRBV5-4,ASSRFDRGFYGYT
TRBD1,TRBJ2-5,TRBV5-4,ASSSRTGETQY
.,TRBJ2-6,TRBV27,ASSSRGGANVLT
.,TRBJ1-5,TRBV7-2,AGSLESNQPQH
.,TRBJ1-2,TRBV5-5,ASSSTASYGYT
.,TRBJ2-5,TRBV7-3,ASSLSASQETQY
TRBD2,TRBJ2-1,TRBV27,ASSSPASGGRNEQF
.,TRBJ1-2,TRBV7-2,ASSLGTGPSSYGYT
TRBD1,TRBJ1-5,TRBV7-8,ASSFDRDRGGSNQPQH
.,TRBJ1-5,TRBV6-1,ASMGKREGPQH
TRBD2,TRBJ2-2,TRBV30,ACKSRGSGGSNTGELF
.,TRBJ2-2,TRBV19,ASRAGQVTNTGELF
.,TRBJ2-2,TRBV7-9,TTERLF
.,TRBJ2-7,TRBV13,ASSPGRGPNYEQY
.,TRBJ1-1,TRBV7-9,ASRPTGDMKAF
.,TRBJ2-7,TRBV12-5,ASVSTAYSYEQY
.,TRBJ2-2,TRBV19,ASSIGRANTGELF
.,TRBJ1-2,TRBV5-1,ASSSGGIGYT
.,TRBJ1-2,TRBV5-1,ASSWLGGDHGYGYT
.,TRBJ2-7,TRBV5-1,ASRLSAYEQY
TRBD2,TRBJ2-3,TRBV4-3,ASSAFLAGGRWDTDTQY
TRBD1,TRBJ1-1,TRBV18,ASSPWPGQEKTYTEAF
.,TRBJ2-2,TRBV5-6,ASSRRTLANTGELF
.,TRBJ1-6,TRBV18,ASSPLDLGGSPLH
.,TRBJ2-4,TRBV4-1,ASSPPGVAKNIQY
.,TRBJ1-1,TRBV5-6,ASSLGNLNTEAF
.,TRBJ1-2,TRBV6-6,ASRGANYGYT
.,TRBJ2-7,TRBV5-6,ASSFVSTSAYEQY
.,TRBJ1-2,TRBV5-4,ASSFDNRSGYT
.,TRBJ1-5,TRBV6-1,ASSEWNQPQH
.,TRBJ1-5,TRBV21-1,ASSRRRPNQPQH
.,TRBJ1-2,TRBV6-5,ASRSTSTINYGYT
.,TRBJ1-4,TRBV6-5,ASSLTSTNEKLF
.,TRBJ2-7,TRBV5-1,ASSLSHLAEQY
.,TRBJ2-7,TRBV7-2,ASSLVSGSYEQY
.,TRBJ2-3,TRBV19,ASSTIPKSQGYRNPYTDTQY
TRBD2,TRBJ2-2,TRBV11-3,ASSISGTSGTGELF
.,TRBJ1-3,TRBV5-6,ASSPGERNTIY